Listed below are T cell receptor beta chains from one sample, sequenced in a study of cytomegalovirus exposure and HLA in healthy donors. Clones were read by immunoSEQ multiplex PCR, and TCRdb kept only the in-frame ones, dropping some. The sample has 130,000 to 150,000 clones; 79% are singletons. What was sequenced was PBMCs. All receptors derive from a man between 18 and 29 years old in good health and CMV-seronegative. The CDR3 runs from the conserved cysteine through the conserved F or W. The D gene is left open where the match is weak. Clone size appears in some rows only: once, few, many, or a class for an expanded clone.

clone size	V gene	D gene	J gene	CDR3 protein	CDR3 DNA
-	TRBV6-5	-	TRBJ1-3	CATPDSIKFGNTIYF	TGTGCCACCCCCGACAGTATCAAATTTGGAAACACCATATATTTT
-	TRBV7-2	TRBD2	TRBJ2-5	CASSLQPAGGQETQYF	TGTGCCAGCAGCCTCCAGCCAGCGGGGGGCCAAGAGACCCAGTACTTC
-	TRBV19	-	TRBJ2-3	CASSAMPGVGTHTQYF	TGTGCCAGTAGTGCTATGCCGGGGGTCGGTACTCATACGCAGTATTTT
-	TRBV14	-	TRBJ1-6	CASSHRTVF	TGTGCCAGCAGCCATCGGACAGTATTT
-	TRBV2	-	TRBJ2-5	CASTTSGETQYF	TGTGCCAGCACCACGTCGGGAGAGACCCAGTACTTC
-	TRBV29-1	-	TRBJ2-3	CSVYGVPGTDTQYF	TGCAGCGTTTACGGGGTACCGGGCACAGATACGCAGTATTTT
few	TRBV4-2	-	TRBJ1-2	CASSQDPIQAGGYTF	TGTGCCAGCAGCCAAGATCCCATACAAGCGGGTGGCTACACCTTC
-	TRBV27	-	TRBJ2-5	CASSLLGSETQYF	TGTGCCAGCAGTTTATTAGGGAGCGAGACCCAGTACTTC
-	TRBV5-5	TRBD1	TRBJ2-1	CASSVDRGVNEQFF	TGTGCCAGCAGCGTGGACAGGGGGGTGAATGAGCAGTTCTTC
-	TRBV5-1	-	TRBJ2-5	CASSFITGETQYF	TGCGCCAGCAGCTTCATTACAGGGGAGACCCAGTACTTC
-	TRBV9	-	TRBJ2-3	CASSSTGLRQTDTQYF	TGTGCCAGCAGCTCCACCGGACTCCGTCAAACAGATACGCAGTATTTT
-	TRBV7-8	TRBD1	TRBJ1-6	CASSLAVQGESPLHF	TGTGCCAGCAGCTTAGCGGTACAGGGGGAATCACCCCTCCACTTT
-	TRBV2	-	TRBJ1-2	CASTTGTGPRGTF	TGTGCCAGCACAACTGGGACTGGTCCCCGAGGCACCTTC
-	TRBV5-1	TRBD1	TRBJ2-3	CASSLTGGSDTQYF	TGCGCCAGCTCTCTTACAGGGGGCTCAGATACGCAGTATTTT
-	TRBV30	-	TRBJ1-6	CAWAPAGALHF	TGTGCCTGGGCCCCGGCGGGGGCCCTCCACTTT
-	TRBV7-8	TRBD1	TRBJ2-3	CASSLTGGADTQYF	TGTGCCAGCAGCTTGACAGGGGGCGCAGATACGCAGTATTTT
-	TRBV6-5	TRBD2	TRBJ2-1	CASRPGGNEQFF	TGTGCCAGCAGGCCCGGGGGGAATGAGCAGTTCTTC
-	TRBV6-6	-	TRBJ2-4	CASSCEGKNIQYF	TGTGCCAGCAGTTGCGAGGGCAAAAACATTCAGTACTTC
-	TRBV4-1	TRBD2	TRBJ2-1	CASSQGLAGDNEQFF	TGCGCCAGCAGCCAAGGGTTAGCGGGGGATAATGAGCAGTTCTTC
few	TRBV4-2	-	TRBJ1-1	CASSQDSRLNTEAFF	TGTGCCAGCAGCCAAGATAGTCGGTTGAACACTGAAGCTTTCTTT
-	TRBV19	-	TRBJ1-1	CASSIAQVRDEAFF	TGTGCCAGTAGTATAGCGCAGGTGCGGGATGAAGCTTTCTTT
-	TRBV6-1	TRBD2	TRBJ2-1	CASSEPWEGSISEQFF	TGTGCCAGCAGTGAACCCTGGGAGGGGTCGATAAGTGAGCAGTTCTTC
once	TRBV10-2	TRBD1	TRBJ2-5	CASSDPRDRGASRETQYF	TGCGCCAGCAGTGACCCCCGGGACAGGGGAGCTTCTAGAGAGACCCAGTACTTC
-	TRBV6-4	-	TRBJ1-6	CASSVRGFGSPLHF	TGTGCCAGCAGTGTGAGGGGGTTCGGCTCACCCCTCCACTTT
-	TRBV9	TRBD1	TRBJ1-2	CASSVERDRGLQDGYTF	TGTGCCAGCAGCGTAGAAAGGGACAGGGGGCTACAGGATGGCTACACCTTC
-	TRBV18	-	TRBJ1-3	CASSPIQASSGNTIYF	TGTGCCAGCTCACCCATACAGGCGAGCTCTGGAAACACCATATATTTT
-	TRBV4-2	TRBD2	TRBJ2-3	CASSQPRLAGGTDTQYF	TGTGCCAGCAGCCAACCCCGACTAGCGGGGGGCACAGATACGCAGTATTTT
-	TRBV9	TRBD2	TRBJ2-5	CASSPEGGGPQETQYF	TGTGCCAGCAGCCCCGAGGGCGGGGGACCCCAAGAGACCCAGTACTTC
-	TRBV5-6	-	TRBJ2-1	CASSLARDYSYNEQFF	TGTGCCAGCAGCTTGGCCAGGGATTACAGCTACAATGAGCAGTTCTTC
-	TRBV5-6	-	TRBJ2-1	CASSRTTGDSYNEQFF	TGTGCCAGCTCACGGACCACGGGGGACTCCTACAATGAGCAGTTCTTC
once	TRBV6-1	TRBD1	TRBJ1-2	CASSEGEGGRTF	TGTGCCAGCAGTGAAGGGGAAGGGGGCCGGACCTTC
once	TRBV7-9	TRBD1	TRBJ2-7	CASSKILGQGGDEQYF	TGTGCCAGCAGCAAAATCTTGGGACAGGGTGGAGACGAGCAGTACTTC
-	TRBV7-8	-	TRBJ1-1	CASSLGSREFDTEAFF	TGTGCCAGCAGCTTAGGATCCAGGGAATTTGACACTGAAGCTTTCTTT
-	TRBV27	-	TRBJ1-3	CASSPVISGNTIYF	TGTGCCAGCAGTCCGGTGATCTCTGGAAACACCATATATTTT
-	TRBV9	-	TRBJ2-1	CASSPSLQGGYEQFF	TGTGCCAGCAGCCCAAGCCTACAGGGAGGGTATGAGCAGTTCTTC
-	TRBV30	-	TRBJ1-1	CAWSVTGRTVEAFF	TGTGCCTGGAGTGTAACAGGACGGACGGTTGAAGCTTTCTTT
once	TRBV5-5	TRBD1	TRBJ2-3	CASSPTRTGMTDTQYF	TGTGCCAGCAGCCCCACCCGGACAGGGATGACAGATACGCAGTATTTT
once	TRBV4-1	-	TRBJ2-3	CASSQAGGVRTDTQYF	TGCGCCAGCAGCCAAGCGGGCGGGGTTCGCACAGATACGCAGTATTTT
few	TRBV4-1	-	TRBJ2-7	CASSPPGQGSYEQYF	TGCGCCAGCAGCCCACCGGGGCAGGGGTCCTACGAGCAGTACTTC
-	TRBV30	TRBD1	TRBJ2-7	CAWRSGTDDEQYF	TGTGCCTGGAGGTCGGGGACAGACGACGAGCAGTACTTC
-	TRBV30	-	TRBJ1-1	CAPSGVMNTEAFF	TGTGCCCCTAGCGGGGTGATGAACACTGAAGCTTTCTTT
-	TRBV30	TRBD1	TRBJ1-2	CASRPEDRANYGYTF	TGTGCCTCGAGGCCCGAGGACAGGGCTAACTATGGCTACACCTTC
-	TRBV5-5	-	TRBJ1-2	CASSLESVNYGYTF	TGTGCCAGCAGCTTGGAGTCAGTTAACTATGGCTACACCTTC
-	TRBV7-2	-	TRBJ2-2	CASSSHSNRDTGELFF	TGTGCCAGCAGCTCCCATTCAAACAGGGACACCGGGGAGCTGTTTTTT
-	TRBV5-4	-	TRBJ2-7	CASTDRVGEQYF	TGTGCCAGCACCGACAGAGTGGGCGAGCAGTACTTC
-	TRBV9	-	TRBJ2-2	CASSAGGRGSGELFF	TGTGCCAGCAGCGCCGGAGGGAGGGGGTCCGGGGAGCTGTTTTTT
few	TRBV4-1	-	TRBJ1-1	CASSQDPGHTEAFF	TGCGCCAGCAGCCAGGACCCAGGGCACACTGAAGCTTTCTTT